A selection of T cell receptor beta chains follows, all from one sample in a study of blood T cell repertoires in COVID-19. Libraries were prepared by immunoSEQ multiplex PCR; TCRdb keeps only in-frame clonotypes and omits some of them. The sample has about 370,000 clones, 85% to 90% seen once. Sequencing was carried out using PBMCs or T cells enriched from blood (not recorded which). The receptors come from a man younger than 35 who had recovered from COVID-19. Both conserved end residues are part of each CDR3. A D gene is named only where the DNA matches it firmly. Rows give clone size only sometimes, using once, few, many, or a class for an expanded clone.

cdr3_nt | cdr3_aa | v_call | clone_size | d_call | j_call
TGTGCCAGCAGCCAAGGACAGGTGAGGGGAAACACCATATATTTT | CASSQGQVRGNTIYF | TRBV3-1/TRBV3-2 | few | - | TRBJ1-3
TGTGCCAGCAGCGTAGACCAGGGAACTAACTATGGCTACACCTTC | CASSVDQGTNYGYTF | TRBV9 | - | - | TRBJ1-2
TGCGCCAGCAGCATCCAGGGGGCGCTGGATGAAAAACTGTTTTTT | CASSIQGALDEKLFF | TRBV4-1 | - | TRBD1 | TRBJ1-4
TGTGCCTGGAGACCCCTAGCGGGAGGGACCTACGAGCAGTACTTC | CAWRPLAGGTYEQYF | TRBV30 | - | TRBD2 | TRBJ2-7
TGTGCCAGCAGCTTAGGGGCTGAAGGTAAAGCTTTCTTT | CASSLGAEGKAFF | TRBV7-3 | - | - | TRBJ1-1
TGTGCCAGCAGTCCACAAACCGGGACAGCAACCTACGAGCAGTACTTC | CASSPQTGTATYEQYF | TRBV28 | - | TRBD1 | TRBJ2-7
TGCGCCAGCAGCTTGGCTCCGGGTAACACCATATATTTT | CASSLAPGNTIYF | TRBV5-1 | - | - | TRBJ1-3
TGTGCCACCAGGGGACTTAACAGGATGAGTGATAATTCACCCCTCCACTTT | CATRGLNRMSDNSPLHF | TRBV10-3 | - | - | TRBJ1-6
TGTGCCAGCAGTGCCGGGACTAGCGGAACCTACGAGCAGTACTTC | CASSAGTSGTYEQYF | TRBV28 | - | TRBD2 | TRBJ2-7
TGTGCCAGCAGCGTAGCTGCGGGGAGGAGAGAGTATAGCAATCAGCCCCAGCATTTT | CASSVAAGRREYSNQPQHF | TRBV9 | - | - | TRBJ1-5
TGTGCCAGCAGTCCAGGGTGGGAGACCCAGTACTTC | CASSPGWETQYF | TRBV2 | - | - | TRBJ2-5
TGTGCCAGCAGTCCAGGGTCCCCGCCCGAGCAGTACTTC | CASSPGSPPEQYF | TRBV27 | - | - | TRBJ2-7
TGTGCCAGCAGTTACTCCCTAGCGGGTGCATACGAGCAGTACTTC | CASSYSLAGAYEQYF | TRBV6-5 | - | TRBD2 | TRBJ2-7
TGTGCCAGCAGTTCCCAGGACAGCCCCTACGAGCAGTACTTC | CASSSQDSPYEQYF | TRBV27 | - | - | TRBJ2-7
TGTGCCAGCAGCCAAGTGGTCCAGCAAGAGACCCAGTACTTC | CASSQVVQQETQYF | TRBV3-1/TRBV3-2 | - | - | TRBJ2-5
TGTGCCAGTAGTATAGAGGGACAGGGCATGAATGGCTACACCTTC | CASSIEGQGMNGYTF | TRBV19 | - | TRBD1 | TRBJ1-2
TGTGCTAGTGGTTTGAGTCCGGGAAACTGGAAGAGGACTGAAGCTTTCTTT | CASGLSPGNWKRTEAFF | TRBV12-5 | - | - | TRBJ1-1
TGTGCCAGCAGCTTAAGAGGGCCTGGAATGGGTGGCTACACCTTC | CASSLRGPGMGGYTF | TRBV7-2 | - | - | TRBJ1-2
TGTGCCAGCAGTGCCCAACAGGGTAGTAGAAATCAGCCCCAGCATTTT | CASSAQQGSRNQPQHF | TRBV6-1 | - | - | TRBJ1-5
TGTGCCAGCAGTCCTGACGGGAGCAATCAGCCCCAGCATTTT | CASSPDGSNQPQHF | TRBV7-2 | - | - | TRBJ1-5
TGTGCCACCAGTGATTTTATATCAGGGTCGGACACCGGGGAGCTGTTTTTT | CATSDFISGSDTGELFF | TRBV24-1 | - | - | TRBJ2-2
TGTGCCGGGGCTCAAAGAGGGGCGGGAGTATCTGAGCAGTACTTC | CAGAQRGAGVSEQYF | TRBV6-5 | - | TRBD2 | TRBJ2-7
TGTGCCACCAGCAGAGATGTGGCGGTACAGGGTATAGCTGGGACTGAAGCTTTCTTT | CATSRDVAVQGIAGTEAFF | TRBV15 | - | - | TRBJ1-1
TGTGCCAGCAGTGAAGGGCTAGCGGGACACAATGAGCAGTTCTTC | CASSEGLAGHNEQFF | TRBV2 | - | TRBD2 | TRBJ2-1
TGTGCCAGCAGTTACTCTCGAAAGAGCGGGATTGCGGGATACAATGAGCAGTTCTTC | CASSYSRKSGIAGYNEQFF | TRBV6-2/TRBV6-3 | - | TRBD2 | TRBJ2-1
TGTGCCAGCAGTTACGGACAGGGGAGAACTGAAGCTTTCTTT | CASSYGQGRTEAFF | TRBV6-5 | - | TRBD1 | TRBJ1-1
TGTGCCAGCAGTTACGGGGGGACTACCTACGAGCAGTACTTC | CASSYGGTTYEQYF | TRBV6-5 | - | TRBD2 | TRBJ2-7
TGTGCCACCAGTGAGGCACCGGGACAGGGTCTTTGGGAGACCCAGTACTTC | CATSEAPGQGLWETQYF | TRBV24-1 | - | TRBD1 | TRBJ2-5
TGTGCCAGCTCACCACCGTCGGGACAGAACACTGAAGCTTTCTTT | CASSPPSGQNTEAFF | TRBV18 | - | - | TRBJ1-1
TGTGCCAGTAAGCTGGGGGGGGCCCGGAACACCGGGGAGCTGTTTTTT | CASKLGGARNTGELFF | TRBV19 | - | - | TRBJ2-2
TGTGCCAGCAGCCAAGCCGACAGGGCTGGCTACACCTTC | CASSQADRAGYTF | TRBV3-1/TRBV3-2 | - | TRBD1 | TRBJ1-2
TGTGCCAGCAGTAGTAGCGGGCCGGAGGAGGAGACCCAGTACTTC | CASSSSGPEEETQYF | TRBV25-1 | - | TRBD2 | TRBJ2-5
TGTGCCAGCAGTAGGGACAGTAACTATGGCTACACCTTC | CASSRDSNYGYTF | TRBV2 | once | TRBD1 | TRBJ1-2
TGTGCCAGCAGCCCTCACGAGACAGGGTCTATATACGAGCAGTACTTC | CASSPHETGSIYEQYF | TRBV9 | - | TRBD1 | TRBJ2-7
TGCGCCAGCAGCTTGCCCTCTTCGACAGGGTCAGATACGCAGTATTTT | CASSLPSSTGSDTQYF | TRBV5-1 | - | TRBD1 | TRBJ2-3
TGTGCCAGCAGTCCCTCGGACAGGGTCTATGGCTACACCTTC | CASSPSDRVYGYTF | TRBV2 | - | TRBD1 | TRBJ1-2
TGCGCCAGCAGCTTGGCCTCGGCAGGGCGAAACTATGGCTACACCTTC | CASSLASAGRNYGYTF | TRBV5-1 | - | - | TRBJ1-2
TGCAGCGTTGCCCTAGCGGGAGTAACCTACGAGCAGTACTTC | CSVALAGVTYEQYF | TRBV29-1 | once | TRBD2 | TRBJ2-7
TGTGCCAGCAGTTACCATCCAGGGGGGAATCAGCCCCAGCATTTT | CASSYHPGGNQPQHF | TRBV6-6 | - | TRBD1 | TRBJ1-5
TGTGCCAGCAGCCCGGGGACTAGCGGGAAGGTGGGACAAGAGACCCAGTACTTC | CASSPGTSGKVGQETQYF | TRBV4-2 | - | TRBD2 | TRBJ2-5
TGTGCCAGCAGTCCAGGGGCAGAGACCCAGTACTTC | CASSPGAETQYF | TRBV9 | - | - | TRBJ2-5
TGTGCCAGCATCCAGCGGGGGGGGACAGCCACTGAAGCTTTCTTT | CASIQRGGTATEAFF | TRBV5-5 | - | TRBD1 | TRBJ1-1
TGTGCCAGCAGCCCTGCCGGGGTAGCCCTTAATGAAAAACTGTTTTTT | CASSPAGVALNEKLFF | TRBV7-9 | - | - | TRBJ1-4
TGTGCCAGTAGTATAGCTTACAGGGGGCGGAACACTGAAGCTTTCTTT | CASSIAYRGRNTEAFF | TRBV19 | - | TRBD1 | TRBJ1-1
TGTGCCAGCAGCCAAGATGGTACAGCTGGGACTGAAGCTTTCTTT | CASSQDGTAGTEAFF | TRBV4-2 | - | - | TRBJ1-1
TGTGCCAGCAGTTTTGTGGGGCCCCCCTACGAGCAGTACTTC | CASSFVGPPYEQYF | TRBV27 | few | - | TRBJ2-7